This T cell receptor (beta chain) was profiled in a study of blood T cell repertoires in COVID-19. Study background: Some COVID-19 samples were acute and others convalescent; all came from the United States, Italy and Spain. Sources were T cells, B-cell-depleted T cells, or PBMCs; the material itself was cDNA or gDNA.

Germline CDR1 is SGHTA and CDR2 is FQGNSA. V shed 1 base and J shed 5 bases, with 15 bases lying between them. This CDR3 comprises 15 residues. Method: immunoSEQ multiplex PCR; TCRdb's copy keeps in-frame clones and lacks some. The data contain a few hundred thousand clones, roughly 91% of them seen just once; the ten biggest clones take up approximately 3.7%. Study members were between about 18 and 95 years old and lived in 24 US regions. Cohort 3 donors counted as recovered after two negative PCRs, clearance, or resolved symptoms. Sequenced sample: PBMCs or T cells enriched from blood (not recorded which). The chain combines TRBV7-2 with TRBJ2-7; D uncertain. This clonotype was obtained from a woman aged 25 to 39 who had recovered from COVID-19. CDR3 in amino acids: CASSLGESGAHEQYF. In DNA, the CDR3 is TGTGCCAGCAGCTTAGGAGAGTCTGGTGCCCACGAGCAGTACTTC.